This TCR beta chain stems from a study of siplizumab effects on memory and regulatory T cells. Regarding the study as a whole: Alloreactive sequences whose origin lay in unstimulated CD4+ memory cells were significantly reduced by siplizumab. With siplizumab, mappable alloreactive CD4+ clones averaged about 70% Treg-derived, versus 25% to 30% in controls. No functional test confirmed suppression by proliferating siplizumab-culture Tregs.

Around 96,000 TCR templates underwent assay in each sample. Clones were read by immunoSEQ multiplex PCR, and TCRdb kept only the in-frame ones, dropping some. Of about 68,000 clones listed, 90% to 95% are singletons. The J segment lost 0 bases and the V segment lost 5 bases, leaving 4 bases of the junction unmatched. The CDR3 runs 14 residues. Germline CDR1 MDHEN, CDR2 SYDVKM. In regard to this clone: As yet, its antigen is unknown.

V usage is TRBV28 and J usage is TRBJ2-7, with 7 bases lining up with TRBD1. This TCR came from a human donor in good health. The sample taken for sequencing was CD8+ T cells sorted from blood. In nucleotides, the CDR3 is TGTGCCAGCAGTCCGGGACAGATCTCCTACGAGCAGTACTTC. Translating gives CASSPGQISYEQYF.